The rows below give T cell receptor beta chains drawn from one sample of a study of T-cell reconstitution after alpha-beta-depleted transplantation in children. TCRdb passed the PCR reads through MiXCR, listing each CDR3 protein once. The profile shows almost 500,000 distinct CDR3 sequences, approximately 13% of them singletons. This specimen was PBMCs from the stem cell graft donor, taken from the stem cell graft. These receptors were collected from a human donor who donated a stem cell graft to a child with combined immunodeficiency. Both conserved end residues are part of each CDR3. D genes are given only for firm matches. Clone size is given for some rows only: seen once, a few or many times, or a class if the clone is expanded.

V: TRBV27
J: TRBJ2-7
size: many
D: TRBD1
DNA: TGTGCCAGCAGTTTCGGGACAGGGCGGGGTGAGCAGTACTTC
CDR3: CASSFGTGRGEQYF

V: TRBV9
J: TRBJ2-3
size: .
D: TRBD2
DNA: TGTGCCAGCAGCGAGGGACTAGCGGGAGGCTACACAGATACGCAGTATTTT
CDR3: CASSEGLAGGYTDTQYF

V: TRBV27
J: TRBJ2-7
size: many
D: TRBD1
DNA: TGTGCCAGCAGTTTATCGTACAGGGGCTACGAGCAGTACTTC
CDR3: CASSLSYRGYEQYF

V: TRBV29-1
J: TRBJ2-3
size: many
D: .
DNA: TGCAGCTTCGAGGACAGCCAGGGAGCAGATACGCAGTATTTT
CDR3: CSFEDSQGADTQYF

V: TRBV5-1
J: TRBJ2-3
size: .
D: TRBD2
DNA: TGCGCCAGCAGCAGTGGGGCCCCTAGCGGCTCTAGAACTACGCAGTTTTTT
CDR3: CASSSGAPSGSRTTQFF

V: TRBV5-1
J: TRBJ2-1
size: few
D: TRBD1
DNA: TGCGCCAGCAGCTTGGCGACAGGGGGCGGCTACAATGAGCAGTTCTTC
CDR3: CASSLATGGGYNEQFF

V: TRBV2
J: TRBJ2-2
size: .
D: .
DNA: TGTGCCAGCAGTCCGGGACAAGGGGTCACCGGGGAGCTGTTTTTT
CDR3: CASSPGQGVTGELFF

V: TRBV5-1
J: TRBJ1-6
size: many
D: .
DNA: TGCGCCAGCAGCTTGCGGGGAGGGAGGGATTCACCCCTCCACTTT
CDR3: CASSLRGGRDSPLHF

V: TRBV4-1
J: TRBJ2-3
size: .
D: TRBD2
DNA: TGCGCCAGCAGCCAGGGGGGACTAGCGGTCGGAGATACGCAGTATTTT
CDR3: CASSQGGLAVGDTQYF

V: TRBV2
J: TRBJ2-1
size: many
D: .
DNA: TGTGCCAGCAGATCGGGGGGCGGGGCCTACAATGAGCAGTTCTTC
CDR3: CASRSGGGAYNEQFF

V: TRBV5-1
J: TRBJ1-1
size: many
D: .
DNA: TGCGCCAGCAGCTGGGGACGAAACACTGAAGCTTTCTTT
CDR3: CASSWGRNTEAFF

V: TRBV11-2
J: TRBJ2-1
size: many
D: TRBD2
DNA: TGTGCCAGCAGCTTAGAAAGCGGGGGTGCCTCCTACAATGAGCAGTTCTTC
CDR3: CASSLESGGASYNEQFF

V: TRBV12-3/TRBV12-4
J: TRBJ2-3
size: many
D: .
DNA: TGTGCCAGCACCCCAAGCGGGAGCACAGATACGCAGTATTTT
CDR3: CASTPSGSTDTQYF

V: TRBV12-3/TRBV12-4
J: TRBJ2-4
size: .
D: .
DNA: TGTGCCAGCAGTTTTGGGGGTGGCATTCAGTACTTC
CDR3: CASSFGGGIQYF

V: TRBV9
J: TRBJ1-4
size: once
D: .
DNA: TGTGCCAGCAGCGCCATCCCCACAGTATTCGAAAAACTGTTTTTT
CDR3: CASSAIPTVFEKLFF

V: TRBV20-1
J: TRBJ1-2
size: .
D: .
DNA: TGCAGTGCGGAAAACTATGGCTACACCTTC
CDR3: CSAENYGYTF

V: TRBV9
J: TRBJ2-5
size: many
D: .
DNA: TGTGCCAGCTGCGCCTCCGGCCTCGTACAAGAGACCCAGTACTTC
CDR3: CASCASGLVQETQYF

V: TRBV12-3/TRBV12-4
J: TRBJ2-2
size: few
D: TRBD1
DNA: TGTGCCAGCAGTGGGACAGGGTTAGCCGGGGAGCTGTTTTTT
CDR3: CASSGTGLAGELFF

V: TRBV6-5
J: TRBJ2-1
size: few
D: .
DNA: TGTGCCAGCAGTTACTCGGAAGGCGCCTACAATGAGCAGTTCTTC
CDR3: CASSYSEGAYNEQFF

V: TRBV6-2/TRBV6-3
J: TRBJ2-7
size: .
D: TRBD2
DNA: TGTGCCAGCAGTCCTTTGGGAGGGAACTTCTACGAGCAGTACTTC
CDR3: CASSPLGGNFYEQYF